This T cell receptor beta chain was documented in a study of cytomegalovirus exposure and HLA in healthy donors. Overall study results and limits: Associated with HLA alleles at 0.05 false discovery rate in a later analysis were 16,951 TCR beta sequences. Donors were assumed by presence/absence analyses to have roughly uniform sequencing depth.

A remark on this clone: The antigen is undetermined.

The PCR had 60 Vbeta and 13 Jbeta primers. The table came from immunoSEQ multiplex PCR; TCRdb's copy has only in-frame clones and leaves some out. The sample contains about 160,000 clones, around 78% of which appear only once. The sequence came from a woman aged 18 to 35 in good health and CMV-seronegative. The sample consisted of PBMCs.

CDR3 region: CATQSGDINTGELFF. Here the CDR3 DNA reads TGTGCCACCCAGAGCGGGGACATAAACACCGGGGAGCTGTTTTTT. The V gene is TRBV28, the J gene TRBJ2-2, with D perhaps matching TRBD2 (7 bases). Looked up from germline, CDR1 is MDHEN and CDR2 is SYDVKM. The V gene lost 10 bases and the J gene lost 2 bases, with 17 bases spanning the gap. The CDR3 consists of 15 residues. Complete variable domain (other parts from reference TRBV28 and TRBJ2-2): DVKVTQSSRYLVKRTGEKVFLECVQDMDHENMFWYRQDPGLGLRLIYFSYDVKMKEKGDIPEGYSVSREKKERFSLILESASTNQTSMYLCATQSGDINTGELFFGEGSRLTVL.